Following are 4 T cell receptor beta chains from one sample sequenced in a study of human T cells and chemical hapten exposure. The time point: patch test 3, about 24 weeks after DPC sensitization. The treatment is: therapeutic diphenylcyclopropenone sensitization with weekly scalp DPC. From the RACE reads, TCRdb called clonotypes with MiXCR, one entry per CDR3 protein. This table has around 110,000 distinct CDR3 sequences, 11% appearing once. The sample consisted of whole blood, taken in connection with sensitization to the hapten diphenylcyclopropenone (DPC). These TCRs come from a woman aged 50 to 60 with alopecia areata. Some clones in this sample may be carry-over from other donors' samples.

This clonotype was detected a few times. The V call is TRBV4-3, the J call TRBJ2-1; D might be TRBD1 or TRBD2, each matching 5 bases. The CDR3 is 16 residues long. The ends were cut back, 0 bases at V and 2 bases at J, with 11 bases in the middle. CDR1 is LGHNA and CDR2 is YSLEER in the germline V gene. CDR3 amino acids: CASSQDWGSTYNEQFF. CDR3 bases: TGCGCCAGCAGCCAAGACTGGGGGAGCACCTACAATGAGCAGTTCTTC.

The rearrangement links TRBV5-1 to TRBJ2-3; the D is unclear. The CDR3 has 12 residues. Germline CDR1 reads SGHRS; CDR2 reads YFSETQ. V shed 2 bases and J shed 4 bases, with 5 bases lying between them. The CDR3 sequence: CASSFSADTQYF. In DNA form, the CDR3 reads TGCGCCAGCAGCTTTTCAGCAGATACGCAGTATTTT. The full variable domain, completed using reference TRBV5-1 and TRBJ2-3, is KAGVTQTPRYLIKTRGQQVTLSCSPISGHRSVSWYQQTPGQGLQFLFEYFSETQRNKGNFPGRFSGRQFSNSRSEMNVSTLELGDSALYLCASSFSADTQYFGPGTRLTVL.

This clonotype was seen at least ten times. The V call is TRBV5-1, the J call TRBJ2-7; D ambiguous. Trimming left V 0 bases short and J 6 bases short, with 16 bases between. Germline V gene sequence: CDR1 SGHRS, CDR2 YFSETQ. There are 15 residues in the CDR3. The CDR3 DNA reads TGCGCCAGCAGCTTGGGGCCTTCCACTTTGGGCGAGCAGTACTTC. It encodes CASSLGPSTLGEQYF.

This clonotype was observed many times. V usage is TRBV20-1 and J usage is TRBJ2-5; 10 bases are shared with TRBD2. The CDR3 runs 15 residues. The germline CDR1 and CDR2 sequences are DFQATT and SNEGSKA (reference sequence). V shed 1 base, J shed 5 bases, and the junction held 7 bases outside the gene matches. The CDR3 loop is CSARVGSSGGETQYF. The CDR3 DNA follows: TGCAGTGCTAGAGTGGGGTCTAGCGGGGGTGAGACCCAGTACTTC.